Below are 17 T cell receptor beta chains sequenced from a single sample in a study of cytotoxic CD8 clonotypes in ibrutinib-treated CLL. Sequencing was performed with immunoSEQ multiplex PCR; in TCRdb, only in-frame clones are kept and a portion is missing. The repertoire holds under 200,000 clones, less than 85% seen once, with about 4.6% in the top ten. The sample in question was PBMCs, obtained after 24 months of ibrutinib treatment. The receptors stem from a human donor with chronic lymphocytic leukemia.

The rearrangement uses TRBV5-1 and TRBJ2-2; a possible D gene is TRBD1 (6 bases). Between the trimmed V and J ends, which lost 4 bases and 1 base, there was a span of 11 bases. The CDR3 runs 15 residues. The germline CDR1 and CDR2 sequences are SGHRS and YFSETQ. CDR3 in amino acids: CASSHRDMNTGELFF. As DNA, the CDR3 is TGCGCCAGCAGCCACCGGGACATGAACACCGGGGAGCTGTTTTTT.

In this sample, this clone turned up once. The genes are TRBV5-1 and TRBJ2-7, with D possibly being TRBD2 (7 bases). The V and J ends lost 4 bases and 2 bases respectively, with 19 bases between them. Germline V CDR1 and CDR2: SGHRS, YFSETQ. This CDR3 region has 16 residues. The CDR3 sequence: CASSPGGGPSTYEQYF. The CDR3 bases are TGCGCCAGCAGCCCCGGCGGGGGCCCGTCGACCTACGAGCAGTACTTC.

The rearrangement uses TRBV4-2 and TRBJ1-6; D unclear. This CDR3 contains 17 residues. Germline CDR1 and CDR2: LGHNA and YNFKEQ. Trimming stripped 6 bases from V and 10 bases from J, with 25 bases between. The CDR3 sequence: CASRPEYGQPEGSPLHF. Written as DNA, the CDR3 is TGTGCCAGCAGACCCGAGTATGGGCAGCCCGAGGGATCACCCCTCCACTTT.

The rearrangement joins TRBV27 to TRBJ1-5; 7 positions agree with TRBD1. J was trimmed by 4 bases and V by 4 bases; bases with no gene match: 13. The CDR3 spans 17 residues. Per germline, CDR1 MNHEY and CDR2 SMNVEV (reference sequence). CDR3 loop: CASSSQGGHRQNQPQHF. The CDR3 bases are TGTGCCAGCAGTTCTCAGGGGGGCCACAGGCAAAATCAGCCCCAGCATTTT.

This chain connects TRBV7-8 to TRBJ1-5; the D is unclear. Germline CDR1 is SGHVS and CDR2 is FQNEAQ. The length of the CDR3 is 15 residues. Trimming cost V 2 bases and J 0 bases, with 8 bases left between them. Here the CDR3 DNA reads TGTGCCAGCAGCTTATTAGGTTCTAGCAATCAGCCCCAGCATTTT. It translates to CASSLLGSSNQPQHF.

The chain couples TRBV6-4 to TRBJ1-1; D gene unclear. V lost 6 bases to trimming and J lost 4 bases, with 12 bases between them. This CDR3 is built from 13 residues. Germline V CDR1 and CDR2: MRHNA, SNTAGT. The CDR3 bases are TGTGCCAGCAGATTCGGACGCGGCACTGAAGCTTTCTTT. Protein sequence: CASRFGRGTEAFF.

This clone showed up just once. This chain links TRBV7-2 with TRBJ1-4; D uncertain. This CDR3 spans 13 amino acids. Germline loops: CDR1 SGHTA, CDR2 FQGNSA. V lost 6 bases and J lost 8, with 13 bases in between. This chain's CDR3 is CASRWAVREKLFF. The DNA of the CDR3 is TGTGCCAGCAGATGGGCGGTAAGGGAAAAACTGTTTTTT.

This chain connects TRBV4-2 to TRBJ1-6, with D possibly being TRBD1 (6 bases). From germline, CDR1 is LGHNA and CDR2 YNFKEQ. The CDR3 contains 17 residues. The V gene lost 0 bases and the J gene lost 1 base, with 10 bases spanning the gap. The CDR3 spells CASSQEEGGSYNSPLHF. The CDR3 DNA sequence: TGTGCCAGCAGCCAAGAGGAGGGGGGGTCCTATAATTCACCCCTCCACTTT.

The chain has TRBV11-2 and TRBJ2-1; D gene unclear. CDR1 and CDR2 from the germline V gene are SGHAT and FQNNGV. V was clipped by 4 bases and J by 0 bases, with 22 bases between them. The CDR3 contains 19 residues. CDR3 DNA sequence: TGTGCCAGCAGCTACACCTATACCAGTGCCCTGAGCTCCTACAATGAGCAGTTCTTC. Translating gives CASSYTYTSALSSYNEQFF.

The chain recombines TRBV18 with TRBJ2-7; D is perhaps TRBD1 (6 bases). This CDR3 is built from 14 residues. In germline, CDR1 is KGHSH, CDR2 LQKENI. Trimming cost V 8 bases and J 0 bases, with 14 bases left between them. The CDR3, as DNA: TGTGCCAGCGCGAAGACAGGCAACTCCTACGAGCAGTACTTC. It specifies CASAKTGNSYEQYF.

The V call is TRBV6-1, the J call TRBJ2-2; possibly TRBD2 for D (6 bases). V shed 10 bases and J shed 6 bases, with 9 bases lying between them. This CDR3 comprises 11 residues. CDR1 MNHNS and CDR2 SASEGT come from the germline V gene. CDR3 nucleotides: TGTGCCACTCCGGGAGCCGGGGAGCTGTTTTTT. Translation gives CATPGAGELFF.

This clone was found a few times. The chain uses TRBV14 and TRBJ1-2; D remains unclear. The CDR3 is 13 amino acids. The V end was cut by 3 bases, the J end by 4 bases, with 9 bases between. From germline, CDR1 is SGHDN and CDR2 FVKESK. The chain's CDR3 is CASSHLWRYGYTF. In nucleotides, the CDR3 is TGTGCCAGCAGCCACCTGTGGCGCTATGGCTACACCTTC.

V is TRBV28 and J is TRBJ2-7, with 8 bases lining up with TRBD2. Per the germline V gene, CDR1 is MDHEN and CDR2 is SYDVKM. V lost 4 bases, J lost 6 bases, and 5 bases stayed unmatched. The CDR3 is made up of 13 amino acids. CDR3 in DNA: TGTGCCAGCAGTTCTGGCGGGAGGCGCGAGCAGTACTTC. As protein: CASSSGGRREQYF. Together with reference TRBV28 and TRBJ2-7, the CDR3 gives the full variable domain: DVKVTQSSRYLVKRTGEKVFLECVQDMDHENMFWYRQDPGLGLRLIYFSYDVKMKEKGDIPEGYSVSREKKERFSLILESASTNQTSMYLCASSSGGRREQYFGPGTRLTVT.

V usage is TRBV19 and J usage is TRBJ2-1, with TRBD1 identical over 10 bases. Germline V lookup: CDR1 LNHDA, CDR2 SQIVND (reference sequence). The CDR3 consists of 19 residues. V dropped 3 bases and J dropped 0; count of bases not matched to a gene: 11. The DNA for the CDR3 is TGTGCCAGTAGTATGAGGGGACAGGGGTTCTTAAGCTCCTACAATGAGCAGTTCTTC. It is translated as CASSMRGQGFLSSYNEQFF.

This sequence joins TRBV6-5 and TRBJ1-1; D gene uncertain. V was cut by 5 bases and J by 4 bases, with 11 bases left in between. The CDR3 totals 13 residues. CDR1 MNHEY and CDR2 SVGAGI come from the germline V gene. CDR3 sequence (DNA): TGTGCCAGCAGTCCGACCATCCCCACTGAAGCTTTCTTT. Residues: CASSPTIPTEAFF.

CDR3 sequence: CASSQPPRGRGLETQYF. The CDR3 DNA is TGTGCCAGCAGCCAACCACCTAGGGGGCGCGGGTTAGAGACCCAGTACTTC. The rearrangement uses TRBV11-2 and TRBJ2-5; 7 bases match TRBD1. This CDR3 spans 17 amino acids. V shed 5 bases and J 4 bases; nucleotides not matched to a gene: 16. Per germline, CDR1 SGHAT and CDR2 FQNNGV.

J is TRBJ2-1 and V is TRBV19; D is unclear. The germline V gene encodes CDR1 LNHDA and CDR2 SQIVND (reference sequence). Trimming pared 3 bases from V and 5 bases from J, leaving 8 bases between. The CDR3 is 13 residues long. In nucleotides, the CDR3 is TGTGCCAGTAGTATCAGCGTTGACAATGAGCAGTTCTTC. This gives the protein CASSISVDNEQFF.